The T cell receptor beta chain described here comes from a study of long-term antiretroviral therapy in people with HIV. Findings of the study overall: Transplant-donor-level diversity was not reached after ART, though diversity increased. Blood draws took place between about 2004 and 2017 and possibly involved older ART regimens.

Every sample had roughly 1-11 million cryopreserved PBMC in it before DNA extraction. immunoSEQ v3.0 was run at survey level. Data came from immunoSEQ multiplex PCR; TCRdb stores just in-frame clones and leaves some out. The sample lists approximately 35,000 clones, roughly 77% occurring once. The germline V gene has CDR1 PRHDT and CDR2 FYEKMQ (reference sequence). The V and J ends lost 2 bases and 5 bases, in that order; junction bases with no gene match: 3. This CDR3 region has 15 residues. A note on this clone: Antigen unknown.

The sequence derives from a man in his late teens or twenties with HIV. The gene calls are TRBV13 and TRBJ2-3, with TRBD2 matching 11 bases. Specimen: unsorted PBMCs, collected 1.9 years after starting antiretroviral therapy. The CDR3 loop is CASSLLAGGGDTQYF. CDR3 nucleotides: TGTGCCAGCAGCTTATTAGCGGGGGGGGGAGATACGCAGTATTTT.